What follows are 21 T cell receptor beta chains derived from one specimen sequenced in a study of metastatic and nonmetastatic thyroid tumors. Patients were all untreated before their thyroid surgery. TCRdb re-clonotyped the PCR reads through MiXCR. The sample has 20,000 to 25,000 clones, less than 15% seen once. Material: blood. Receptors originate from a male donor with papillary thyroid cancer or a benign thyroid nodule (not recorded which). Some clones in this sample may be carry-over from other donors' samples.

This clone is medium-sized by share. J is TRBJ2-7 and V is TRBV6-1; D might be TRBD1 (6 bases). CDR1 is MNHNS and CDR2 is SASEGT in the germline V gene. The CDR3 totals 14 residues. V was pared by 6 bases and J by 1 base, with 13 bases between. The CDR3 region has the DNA TGTGCCAGCAGCGCTGGACAGTATTCCTACGAGCAGTACTTC. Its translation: CASSAGQYSYEQYF.

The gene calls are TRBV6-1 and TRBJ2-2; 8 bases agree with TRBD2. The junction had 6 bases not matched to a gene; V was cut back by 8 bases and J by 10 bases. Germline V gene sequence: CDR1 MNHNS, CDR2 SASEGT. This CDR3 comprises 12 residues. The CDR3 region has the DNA TGTGCCAGCGGACTAGCTAGATCGGAGCTGTTTTTT. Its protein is CASGLARSELFF.

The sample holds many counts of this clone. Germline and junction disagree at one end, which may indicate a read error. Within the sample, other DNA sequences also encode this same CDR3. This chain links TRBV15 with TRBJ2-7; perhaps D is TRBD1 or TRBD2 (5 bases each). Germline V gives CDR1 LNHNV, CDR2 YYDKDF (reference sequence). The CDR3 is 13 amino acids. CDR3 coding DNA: TGCGCCACCAGCAACCCGGGGCTCCGCGAGCAGTACTTC. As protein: CATSNPGLREQYF.

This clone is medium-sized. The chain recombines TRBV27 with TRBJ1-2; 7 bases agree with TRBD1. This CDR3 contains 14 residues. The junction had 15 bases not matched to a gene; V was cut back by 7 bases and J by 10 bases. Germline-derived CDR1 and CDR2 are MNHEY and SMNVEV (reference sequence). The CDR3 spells CASKRQGPLFHYTF. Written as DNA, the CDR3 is TGTGCCAGCAAGCGACAGGGACCTTTATTTCACTACACCTTC.

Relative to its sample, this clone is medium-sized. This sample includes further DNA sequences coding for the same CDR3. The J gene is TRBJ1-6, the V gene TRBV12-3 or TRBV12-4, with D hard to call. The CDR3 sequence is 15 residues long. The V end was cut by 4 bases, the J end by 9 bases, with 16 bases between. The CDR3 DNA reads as TGTGCCAGCAGTTCCGCCGGGAGCCGGTCTTCACCCCTCCACTTT. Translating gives CASSSAGSRSSPLHF.

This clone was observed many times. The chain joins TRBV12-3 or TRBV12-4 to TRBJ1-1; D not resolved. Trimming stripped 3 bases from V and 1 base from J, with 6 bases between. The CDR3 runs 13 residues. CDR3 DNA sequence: TGTGCCAGCAGTTTGAAGGAGAACACTGAAGCTTTCTTT. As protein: CASSLKENTEAFF.

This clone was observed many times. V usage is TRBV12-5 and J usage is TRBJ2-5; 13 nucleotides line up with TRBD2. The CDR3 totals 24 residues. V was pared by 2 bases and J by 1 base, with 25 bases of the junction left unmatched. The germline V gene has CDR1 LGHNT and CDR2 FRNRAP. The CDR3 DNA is TGTGCTAGTGGTTTGAGAATGTGGACAGGAGGCCCGGGACTAGCGGGACCCCTCCAAGAGACCCAGTACTTC. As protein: CASGLRMWTGGPGLAGPLQETQYF.

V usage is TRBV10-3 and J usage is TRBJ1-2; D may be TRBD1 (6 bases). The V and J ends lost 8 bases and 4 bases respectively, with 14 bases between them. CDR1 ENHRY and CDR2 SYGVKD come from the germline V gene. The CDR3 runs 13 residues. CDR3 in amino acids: CAIELEGGYGYTF. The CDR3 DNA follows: TGTGCCATCGAGCTTGAGGGGGGCTATGGCTACACCTTC.

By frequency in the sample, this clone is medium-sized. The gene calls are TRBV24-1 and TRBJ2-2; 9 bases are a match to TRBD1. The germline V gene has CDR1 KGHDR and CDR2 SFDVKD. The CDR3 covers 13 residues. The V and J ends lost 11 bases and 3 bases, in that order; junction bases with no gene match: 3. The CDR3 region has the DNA TGTGCCATCGACAGGGGGGACACCGGGGAGCTGTTTTTT. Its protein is CAIDRGDTGELFF.

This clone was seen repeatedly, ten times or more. Here the CDR3 reads CASSQRTSGDTQYF. DNA of the CDR3: TGTGCCAGCAGCCAACGGACTAGCGGAGATACGCAGTATTTT. V is TRBV9 and J is TRBJ2-3, with 10 nucleotides matching TRBD2. Germline trimming cut 4 bases from V and 5 bases from J; bases unmatched to any gene: 4. The CDR3 sequence is 14 residues long. Germline-derived CDR1 and CDR2 are SGDLS and YYNGEE.

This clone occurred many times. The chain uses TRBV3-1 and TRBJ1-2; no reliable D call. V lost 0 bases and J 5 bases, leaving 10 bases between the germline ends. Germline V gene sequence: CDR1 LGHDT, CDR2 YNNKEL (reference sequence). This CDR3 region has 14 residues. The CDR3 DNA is TGTGCCAGCAGCCAAGATCCCGGACCGTATGGCTACACCTTC. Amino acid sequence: CASSQDPGPYGYTF.

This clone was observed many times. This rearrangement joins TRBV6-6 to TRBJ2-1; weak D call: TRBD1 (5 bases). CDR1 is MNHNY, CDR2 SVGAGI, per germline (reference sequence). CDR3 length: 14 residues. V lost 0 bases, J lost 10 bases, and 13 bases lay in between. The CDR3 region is CASSYSGPQEEQFF. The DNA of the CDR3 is TGTGCCAGCAGTTACTCGGGGCCCCAGGAGGAGCAGTTCTTC.

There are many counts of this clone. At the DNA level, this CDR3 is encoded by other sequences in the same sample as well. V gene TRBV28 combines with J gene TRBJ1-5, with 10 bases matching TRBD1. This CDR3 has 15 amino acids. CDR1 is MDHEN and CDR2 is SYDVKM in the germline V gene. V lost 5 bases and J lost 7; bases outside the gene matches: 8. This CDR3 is CASSAGTGVGQPQHF. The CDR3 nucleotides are TGTGCCAGCAGTGCCGGGACAGGGGTAGGGCAGCCCCAGCATTTT.

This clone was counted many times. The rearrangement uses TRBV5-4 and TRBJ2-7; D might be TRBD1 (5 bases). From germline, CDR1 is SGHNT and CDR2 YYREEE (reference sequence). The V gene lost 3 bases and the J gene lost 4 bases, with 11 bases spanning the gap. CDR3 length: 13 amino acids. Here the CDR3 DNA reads TGTGCCAGCAGCTCGCAGGGTTTTTACGAGCAGTACTTC. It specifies CASSSQGFYEQYF.

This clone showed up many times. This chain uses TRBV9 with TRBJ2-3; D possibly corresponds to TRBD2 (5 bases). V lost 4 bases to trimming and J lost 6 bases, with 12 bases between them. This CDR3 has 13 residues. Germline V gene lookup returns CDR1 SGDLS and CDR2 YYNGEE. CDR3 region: CASSTRPGDTQYF. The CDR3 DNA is TGTGCCAGCAGCACCCGACCGGGGGATACGCAGTATTTT.

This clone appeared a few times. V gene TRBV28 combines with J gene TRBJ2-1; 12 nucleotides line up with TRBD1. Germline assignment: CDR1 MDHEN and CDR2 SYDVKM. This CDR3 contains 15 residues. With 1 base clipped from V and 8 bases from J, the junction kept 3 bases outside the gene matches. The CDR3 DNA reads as TGTGCCAGCAGTTTATTGGGACAGGGGGCGGATGAGCAGTTCTTC. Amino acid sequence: CASSLLGQGADEQFF.

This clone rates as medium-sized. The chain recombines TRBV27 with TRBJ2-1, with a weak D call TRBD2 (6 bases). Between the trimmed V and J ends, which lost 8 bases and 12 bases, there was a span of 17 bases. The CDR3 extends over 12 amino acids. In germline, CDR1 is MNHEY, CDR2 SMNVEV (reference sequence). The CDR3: CASQRLPGRQFF. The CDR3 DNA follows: TGTGCCAGCCAGCGCCTACCCGGGAGGCAGTTCTTC.

The CDR3, as DNA: TGCGCCAGCAGTGAGATTAGGGATTATGGCTACACCTTC. It specifies CASSEIRDYGYTF. The chain uses TRBV10-2 and TRBJ1-2, with unresolved D. The CDR3 is made up of 13 amino acids. Germline loops: CDR1 WSHSY, CDR2 SAAADI. The V gene lost 2 bases and the J gene lost 5 bases, with 9 bases spanning the gap.

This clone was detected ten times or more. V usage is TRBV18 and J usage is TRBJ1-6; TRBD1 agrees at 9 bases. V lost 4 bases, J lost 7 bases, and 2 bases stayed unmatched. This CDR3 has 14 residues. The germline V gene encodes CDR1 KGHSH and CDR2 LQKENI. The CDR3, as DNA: TGTGCCAGCTCACGGGACAGGGAAAATTCACCCCTCCACTTT. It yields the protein CASSRDRENSPLHF.

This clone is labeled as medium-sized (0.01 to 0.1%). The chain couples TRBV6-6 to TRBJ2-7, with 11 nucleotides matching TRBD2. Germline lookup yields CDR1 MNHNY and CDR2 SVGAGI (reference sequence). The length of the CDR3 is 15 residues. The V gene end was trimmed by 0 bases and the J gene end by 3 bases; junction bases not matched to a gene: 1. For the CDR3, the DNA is TGTGCCAGCAGTTACTCCGGGACTAGCGGCTACGAGCAGTACTTC. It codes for CASSYSGTSGYEQYF.

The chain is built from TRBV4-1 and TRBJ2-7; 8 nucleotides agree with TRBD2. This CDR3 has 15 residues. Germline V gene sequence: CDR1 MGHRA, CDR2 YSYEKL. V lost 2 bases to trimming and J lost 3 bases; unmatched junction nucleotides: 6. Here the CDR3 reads CASSQRAGEIYEQYF. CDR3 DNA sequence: TGCGCCAGCAGCCAAAGAGCGGGGGAGATCTACGAGCAGTACTTC.